These 27 T cell receptor beta chains were all obtained from the same sample, sequenced in a study of blood T cell repertoires in COVID-19. Using immunoSEQ multiplex PCR, the repertoire was profiled, and TCRdb retains in-frame clones only, with some absent. The sample lists a few hundred thousand clones, 70% to 90% seen once, with over 9.5% in the top ten. Sequenced: peripheral blood. Receptor source: a woman older than 75 with acute or convalescent COVID-19.

The sample holds one count of this clone. V gene TRBV21-1 combines with J gene TRBJ1-5; TRBD1 is the table's D call, not checked against the DNA. TRBV21-1 is noted as a pseudogene. The CDR3 is made up of 14 amino acids. The CDR3 loop reads CASSKVPGNQPQHF. Written as DNA, the CDR3 is TGTGCCAGCAGCAAAGTCCCAGGGAATCAGCCCCAGCATTTT.

The chain recombines TRBV5-1 with TRBJ2-5; possibly TRBD1 for D (5 bases). The CDR3 is 14 amino acids. Per germline, CDR1 SGHRS and CDR2 YFSETQ. V gave up 4 bases and J gave up 5 bases, with 15 bases separating them. Written as DNA, the CDR3 is TGCGCCAGCAGCCCAGGCAGGGTCCGGGAGACCCAGTACTTC. Protein sequence: CASSPGRVRETQYF.

This chain uses TRBV7-2 with TRBJ2-5, with 7 bases matching TRBD1. Germline V lookup: CDR1 SGHTA, CDR2 FQGNSA. The CDR3 sequence is 16 residues long. V shed 4 bases, J shed 4 bases, and the junction held 12 bases outside the gene matches. The CDR3 sequence: CASSSIGTGARETQYF. The DNA for the CDR3 is TGTGCCAGCAGCTCCATCGGAACAGGGGCCCGAGAGACCCAGTACTTC.

The chain has TRBV30 and TRBJ2-7, with D possibly being TRBD2 (5 bases). This CDR3 is 14 amino acids long. Germline-derived CDR1 and CDR2 are GTSNPN and SVGIG (reference sequence). Trimming removed 0 bases from V and 5 bases from J, with 14 bases in between. The CDR3 DNA is TGTGCCTGGAGTGTACGTCGAGGGTTCAACGAGCAGTACTTC. It codes for CAWSVRRGFNEQYF.

This clone was counted a few times. The rearrangement uses TRBV6-5 and TRBJ1-5; no clear D. V was shortened by 6 bases and J by 10 bases, with 19 bases between the two germline ends. CDR3 length: 14 amino acids. CDR1 and CDR2 from the germline V gene are MNHEY and SVGAGI. In nucleotides, the CDR3 is TGTGCCAGCAGCAAGTCCCCGGTATCGGGTCCCCAGCATTTT. Its protein product is CASSKSPVSGPQHF.

The chain employs TRBV3-1 (or the pseudogene TRBV3-2) and TRBJ1-3; no firm D call. The germline CDR1 and CDR2 sequences are LGHDT and YNNKEL (reference sequence). The CDR3 totals 15 residues. Trimming took 5 bases from V and 1 from J, leaving 12 bases between them. The CDR3 protein is CASSKTGNSGNTIYF. For the CDR3, the DNA is TGTGCCAGCAGCAAAACCGGGAATTCTGGAAACACCATATATTTT.

The chain couples TRBV7-2 to TRBJ2-3, with 12 bases identical to TRBD2. The germline CDR1 and CDR2 sequences are SGHTA and FQGNSA. J was trimmed by 2 bases and V by 2 bases; bases with no gene match: 2. This CDR3 region has 16 residues. CDR3 in DNA: TGTGCCAGCAGCTTACTAGCGGGGGGGCCCACAGATACGCAGTATTTT. Translating gives CASSLLAGGPTDTQYF.

This clone has a handful of counts. The DNA for the CDR3 is TGTGCCAGCAGCCAAGATCCCACTAGATCCCGGACCCAGTACTTC. It specifies CASSQDPTRSRTQYF. The rearrangement links TRBV3-1 (or the pseudogene TRBV3-2) to TRBJ2-5, with D perhaps TRBD2 (5 bases). V shed 0 bases and J shed 7 bases, with 15 bases lying between them. The CDR3 is 15 residues long. Germline V gene sequence: CDR1 LGHDT, CDR2 YNNKEL (reference sequence).

Turning to this clone: The same CDR3 is also encoded by other DNA sequences in this sample. The chain recombines TRBV5-1 with TRBJ2-2; perhaps TRBD2 as D (6 bases). The germline gives CDR1 SGHRS, CDR2 YFSETQ. V was shortened by 3 bases and J by 0 bases, with 9 bases between the two germline ends. The CDR3 has 15 residues. CDR3: CASSSTRANTGELFF. Written as DNA, the CDR3 is TGCGCCAGCAGCTCGACTAGGGCGAACACCGGGGAGCTGTTTTTT.

The chain carries TRBV7-9 and TRBJ2-1; D may be TRBD1 (7 bases). This CDR3 comprises 15 residues. The germline gives CDR1 SEHNR, CDR2 FQNEAQ (reference sequence). V was pared by 5 bases and J by 4 bases, with 15 bases between. The CDR3 spells CASSLAGQRYNEQFF. The CDR3 bases are TGTGCCAGCAGCCTCGCGGGACAGAGATACAATGAGCAGTTCTTC.

V and J are TRBV28 and TRBJ1-2; weak D call: TRBD1 (6 bases). Germline CDR1 MDHEN, CDR2 SYDVKM. The CDR3 consists of 11 residues. The V end was cut by 5 bases, the J end by 8 bases, with 9 bases between. The CDR3 is CASSRRGGYTF. CDR3 sequence (DNA): TGTGCCAGCAGTCGCAGGGGCGGCTACACCTTC.

The CDR3: CATSPGLGQPQHF. The CDR3, as DNA: TGTGCCACCAGCCCAGGGTTAGGTCAGCCCCAGCATTTT. The genes are TRBV15 and TRBJ1-5; maybe TRBD1 (5 bases). The V end lost 5 bases, the J end lost 6 bases, and 11 bases lay between the germline ends. Germline loops: CDR1 LNHNV, CDR2 YYDKDF (reference sequence). The CDR3 is made up of 13 amino acids.

The J gene is TRBJ2-3, the V gene TRBV11-2; 13 bases match TRBD2. CDR1 SGHAT and CDR2 FQNNGV come from the germline V gene. The CDR3 sequence is 16 residues long. Germline trimming cut 4 bases from V and 4 bases from J; bases unmatched to any gene: 5. CDR3: CASSSRLAGGSDTQYF. DNA of the CDR3: TGTGCCAGCAGCTCTCGACTAGCGGGGGGTTCAGATACGCAGTATTTT. Together with reference TRBV11-2 and TRBJ2-3, the CDR3 gives the full variable domain: EAGVAQSPRYKIIEKRQSVAFWCNPISGHATLYWYQQILGQGPKLLIQFQNNGVVDDSQLPKDRFSAERLKGVDSTLKIQPAKLEDSAVYLCASSSRLAGGSDTQYFGPGTRLTVL.

The rearrangement links TRBV9 to TRBJ2-3, with D maybe TRBD2 (6 bases). The CDR3 totals 15 residues. Trimming cost V 0 bases and J 0 bases, with 8 bases left between them. Germline lookup yields CDR1 SGDLS and CDR2 YYNGEE. The CDR3 reads CASSVVGLSTDTQYF. The DNA of the CDR3 is TGTGCCAGCAGCGTAGTTGGACTAAGCACAGATACGCAGTATTTT.

The chain links TRBV6-5 to TRBJ1-4, with TRBD1 matching over 7 bases. Per the germline V gene, CDR1 is MNHEY and CDR2 is SVGAGI. V lost 5 bases, J lost 7 bases, and 10 bases stayed unmatched. CDR3 length: 15 residues. CDR3: CASSSGRGQGEKLFF. The CDR3 nucleotides are TGTGCCAGCAGTAGCGGTAGGGGGCAAGGTGAAAAACTGTTTTTT.

The chain is built from TRBV6-5 and TRBJ1-2; the match to TRBD1 covers 9 bases. Germline trimming cut 2 bases from V and 7 bases from J; bases unmatched to any gene: 8. The CDR3 sequence is 15 residues long. CDR1 is MNHEY, CDR2 SVGAGI, per germline. DNA for the CDR3: TGTGCCAGCAGTTACCCCGGACAGGGGAAAAGTGGCTACACCTTC. This encodes CASSYPGQGKSGYTF.

This sequence joins TRBV6-5 and TRBJ2-4; 7 positions agree with TRBD1. This CDR3 is 13 amino acids long. Per germline, CDR1 MNHEY and CDR2 SVGAGI. J gave up 4 bases and V 7 bases, and 4 bases lay outside the gene matches. The CDR3: CASTMTGKNIQYF. CDR3 nucleotides: TGTGCCAGCACCATGACAGGGAAAAACATTCAGTACTTC.

The chain joins TRBV11-2 to TRBJ1-4, with D possibly being TRBD1 (5 bases). The germline V and J ends were trimmed by 1 base and 10 bases, with 7 bases remaining between them. This CDR3 comprises 12 residues. Germline assignment: CDR1 SGHAT and CDR2 FQNNGV. The CDR3 DNA follows: TGTGCCAGCAGCTTAGTGGGGGGAAAACTGTTTTTT. This gives the protein CASSLVGGKLFF.

The rearrangement links TRBV10-1 to TRBJ2-7, with 7 bases that match TRBD1. The germline V gene encodes CDR1 WNHNN and CDR2 SYGVQD (reference sequence). CDR3 length: 15 residues. The ends lost 6 bases at V and 3 bases at J; junction bases unmatched: 11. As DNA, the CDR3 is TGCGCCAGCAGCCTAGACAGGGATCGGTTCTACGAGCAGTACTTC. Its protein is CASSLDRDRFYEQYF.

This clone was detected only once. The genes are TRBV18 and TRBJ1-5; D gene uncertain. This CDR3 is built from 14 residues. V dropped 6 bases and J dropped 3 bases, with 12 bases sitting between them. CDR1 KGHSH and CDR2 LQKENI come from the germline V gene. The CDR3 loop reads CASSPSGDNQPQHF. The CDR3, as DNA: TGTGCCAGCTCGCCATCCGGGGACAATCAGCCCCAGCATTTT.

The chain carries TRBV28 and TRBJ1-5; TRBD1 matches 11 bases. The J segment lost 0 bases and the V segment lost 3 bases, leaving 7 bases of the junction unmatched. CDR3 length equals 18 residues. Germline CDR1 and CDR2: MDHEN and SYDVKM. The CDR3 loop is CASSFPRTGGGSNQPQHF. In DNA form, the CDR3 reads TGTGCCAGCAGTTTTCCTCGGACAGGGGGCGGTAGCAATCAGCCCCAGCATTTT.

The gene calls are TRBV25-1 and TRBJ1-2; D is unresolved. Trimming stripped 4 bases from V and 7 bases from J, with 10 bases between. Germline lookup yields CDR1 MGHDK and CDR2 SYGVNS. CDR3 length: 12 amino acids. For the CDR3, the DNA is TGTGCCAGCAGTGTTGGAGGAGCTGGCTACACCTTC. It translates to CASSVGGAGYTF.

The V call is TRBV11-3, the J call TRBJ1-1; 9 bases align to TRBD1. Germline CDR1 and CDR2: SGHNT and YENEEA. CDR3 length: 14 amino acids. J gave up 10 bases and V 5 bases, and 11 bases lay outside the gene matches. CDR3: CASSDPDRGVRAFF. The CDR3 coding sequence is TGTGCCAGCAGCGACCCGGACAGGGGCGTCCGAGCTTTCTTT.

V usage is TRBV5-6 and J usage is TRBJ1-1; TRBD1 matches 9 bases. Germline V gene lookup returns CDR1 SGHDT and CDR2 YYEEEE. J was trimmed by 3 bases and V by 7 bases; bases with no gene match: 10. This CDR3 region has 15 residues. CDR3 coding DNA: TGTGCCAGCTTAGGGACAGGGAGATTCGACACTGAAGCTTTCTTT. It is translated as CASLGTGRFDTEAFF.

J is TRBJ1-4 and V is TRBV30; the D gene is possibly TRBD1 (5 bases). Germline lookup yields CDR1 GTSNPN and CDR2 SVGIG (reference sequence). There are 13 residues in the CDR3. Trimming removed 4 bases from V and 5 bases from J, with 11 bases in between. The DNA of the CDR3 is TGTGCCTGGAAGGGGACTGGAAATGAAAAACTGTTTTTT. Protein: CAWKGTGNEKLFF.

V and J are TRBV11-2 and TRBJ2-5; a possible D gene is TRBD1 (6 bases). CDR3 size: 14 residues. CDR1 SGHAT and CDR2 FQNNGV come from the germline V gene. Deletions cut 2 bases from V and 5 bases from J, with 12 bases between. The CDR3 DNA follows: TGTGCCAGCAGCTTAAATGGGGGCGGTGAGACCCAGTACTTC. Encoded protein: CASSLNGGGETQYF.

This chain links TRBV29-1 with TRBJ1-1; weak D call: TRBD1 (5 bases). This CDR3 is built from 13 residues. Germline V gene data show CDR1 as SQVTM and CDR2 as ANQGSEA. Trimming removed 6 bases at V and 3 bases at J, with 14 bases between. Here the CDR3 reads CSVQQGSDTEAFF. The CDR3 DNA sequence: TGCAGCGTGCAGCAGGGTTCGGACACTGAAGCTTTCTTT.